The rows below give T cell receptor beta chains drawn from one sample of a study of human T cells and chemical hapten exposure. MiXCR, run by TCRdb on the RACE reads, gives a single entry per CDR3 protein. The sample records 340,000 or so distinct CDR3 sequences, roughly 6.9% being singletons. This specimen consisted of whole blood, obtained in connection with sensitization to the hapten diphenylcyclopropenone (DPC). The receptors stem from a woman between 18 and 29 years old with alopecia areata. Some clones in this sample may be carry-over from other donors' samples. CDR3s include the opening cysteine and the closing phenylalanine or tryptophan. The D gene is left open where the match is weak. Clone size appears in some rows only: once, few, many, or a class for an expanded clone.

CDR3aa	CDR3nt	v_gene	j_gene	d_gene	abundance
CASRTGGSYEQYF	TGCGCCAGCAGGACGGGGGGCTCCTACGAGCAGTACTTC	TRBV5-1	TRBJ2-7	TRBD2	many
CASSPSSTFNEQFF	TGTGCCAGCAGCCCCTCTAGCACGTTCAATGAGCAGTTCTTC	TRBV7-2	TRBJ2-1	.	many
CASSLGLGTSGLAKNIQYF	TGTGCCAGCAGCTTAGGTCTAGGGACTAGCGGTTTAGCCAAAAACATTCAGTACTTC	TRBV7-2	TRBJ2-4	TRBD2	.
CASSNSGGAADTQYF	TGTGCCAGCAGTAATAGCGGGGGGGCCGCAGATACGCAGTATTTT	TRBV12-3/TRBV12-4	TRBJ2-3	TRBD2	.
CAISDTGTGTPETEKLFF	TGTGCCATCAGTGACACCGGGACAGGCACCCCGGAAACTGAAAAACTGTTTTTT	TRBV10-3	TRBJ1-4	TRBD1	many
CASSLRGEVAFF	TGTGCCAGCAGCTTAAGAGGGGAGGTAGCTTTCTTT	TRBV7-8	TRBJ1-1	.	few
CASSLDKGRNTIYF	TGTGCCAGCAGCTTAGATAAGGGGAGAAACACCATATATTTT	TRBV7-8	TRBJ1-3	.	many
CASGDLALAKNIQYF	TGTGCCAGCGGTGATTTGGCTTTAGCCAAAAACATTCAGTACTTC	TRBV12-3/TRBV12-4	TRBJ2-4	.	.
CASQRGRNTEAFF	TGTGCCAGCCAGAGAGGGCGGAACACTGAAGCTTTCTTT	TRBV5-8	TRBJ1-1	.	few
CASSLTVDTEAFF	TGCGCCAGCAGCTTGACAGTAGACACTGAAGCTTTCTTT	TRBV5-1	TRBJ1-1	.	.
CASRRIGRWMVLFF	TGTGCCAGCAGAAGAATCGGCAGATGGATGGTGCTGTTTTTT	TRBV6-2/TRBV6-3	TRBJ2-2	.	many
CSVVAKTQYF	TGCAGCGTTGTAGCCAAGACCCAGTACTTC	TRBV29-1	TRBJ2-5	.	few
CATRLAGGTDTQYF	TGTGCCACTCGACTAGCGGGGGGCACAGATACGCAGTATTTT	TRBV7-6	TRBJ2-3	TRBD2	many
CSASEGWGMNTEAFF	TGCAGTGCTAGTGAGGGTTGGGGGATGAACACTGAAGCTTTCTTT	TRBV20-1	TRBJ1-1	.	many
CASSPGRGGYNQETQYF	TGCGCCAGCAGCCCAGGACGGGGGGGCTACAACCAAGAGACCCAGTACTTC	TRBV4-1	TRBJ2-5	TRBD2	few
CASSPGGYSDTQYF	TGTGCCAGCAGCCCAGGGGGCTATTCAGATACGCAGTATTTT	TRBV7-3	TRBJ2-3	TRBD1	.
CASSVFDGQPQHF	TGTGCCAGCAGTGTTTTCGATGGGCAGCCCCAGCATTTT	TRBV7-2	TRBJ1-5	.	.
CASSQDREADTQYF	TGCGCCAGCAGCCAGGACAGGGAAGCAGATACGCAGTATTTT	TRBV5-1	TRBJ2-3	TRBD1	few
CASSEQGAGAFF	TGTGCCAGCAGTGAACAGGGGGCCGGGGCTTTCTTT	TRBV2	TRBJ1-1	TRBD1	.
CASSGLSGPSSYNEQFF	TGTGCCAGCAGTGGCCTTTCGGGCCCCAGCTCCTACAATGAGCAGTTCTTC	TRBV6-4	TRBJ2-1	.	many
CASSVVDPGLNTEAFF	TGTGCCAGCAGCGTAGTAGATCCGGGGTTGAACACTGAAGCTTTCTTT	TRBV9	TRBJ1-1	.	many
CASSQVAGNTGELFF	TGCGCCAGCAGCCAAGTAGCGGGGAACACCGGGGAGCTGTTTTTT	TRBV4-1	TRBJ2-2	TRBD2	.
CASSIDQGGNQPQHF	TGTGCCAGTAGTATAGATCAAGGGGGCAATCAGCCCCAGCATTTT	TRBV19	TRBJ1-5	.	.
CASSLEGLGTDTQYF	TGTGCCAGCAGTTTGGAAGGGTTAGGGACAGATACGCAGTATTTT	TRBV28	TRBJ2-3	.	.
CASASREWTNEKLFF	TGTGCCAGCGCCTCCAGGGAGTGGACTAATGAAAAACTGTTTTTT	TRBV28	TRBJ1-4	.	.
CASSRNQGDNSPLHF	TGTGCCAGCAGTCGAAACCAGGGGGATAATTCACCCCTCCACTTT	TRBV12-3/TRBV12-4	TRBJ1-6	TRBD1	many
CASTRDRGTFAKNIQYF	TGTGCCAGCACCCGGGACAGGGGAACGTTTGCCAAAAACATTCAGTACTTC	TRBV12-3/TRBV12-4	TRBJ2-4	TRBD1	few
CASSSTWEETQYF	TGCGCCAGCAGCTCCACTTGGGAAGAGACCCAGTACTTC	TRBV4-3	TRBJ2-5	.	.
CASSQGPGQVANEQFF	TGCGCCAGCAGCCAAGGACCGGGACAGGTCGCCAATGAGCAGTTCTTC	TRBV4-3	TRBJ2-1	TRBD1	many
CASSRAQGSSYEQYF	TGTGCCAGCAGTCGGGCCCAGGGGAGCTCCTACGAGCAGTACTTC	TRBV6-6	TRBJ2-7	.	few
CATSSGGADVEQFF	TGTGCCACCTCTAGCGGGGGGGCGGATGTTGAGCAGTTCTTC	TRBV24-1	TRBJ2-1	TRBD2	many
CASSRHQLTVETQYF	TGTGCCAGCAGCCGACACCAACTGACTGTGGAGACCCAGTACTTC	TRBV7-9	TRBJ2-5	.	many
CASSGGPRGSSEAFF	TGTGCTTCGTCCGGGGGGCCTCGAGGGAGTTCTGAAGCTTTCTTT	TRBV12-3/TRBV12-4	TRBJ1-1	.	few
CATGTGNTGELFF	TGTGCCACCGGGACAGGGAACACCGGGGAGCTGTTTTTT	TRBV10-3	TRBJ2-2	TRBD1	.
CASRPDAVNQPQHF	TGTGCCAGCAGACCTGACGCAGTCAATCAGCCCCAGCATTTT	TRBV12-3/TRBV12-4	TRBJ1-5	.	.
CASSYLKTQYF	TGTGCCAGCAGCTACCTAAAGACCCAGTACTTC	TRBV3-1	TRBJ2-5	.	many
CASSEGLAGNEQFF	TGTGCCAGCAGCGAGGGACTAGCGGGCAATGAGCAGTTCTTC	TRBV9	TRBJ2-1	TRBD2	few
CASSVGRPGETGHTEAFF	TGTGCCAGCAGTGTTGGCCGACCAGGAGAGACAGGGCACACTGAAGCTTTCTTT	TRBV25-1	TRBJ1-1	TRBD1	few
CASSPDHGPEAFF	TGTGCCAGCAGCCCGGATCACGGACCTGAAGCTTTCTTT	TRBV7-9	TRBJ1-1	.	many
CASSLVGSGNYEQYF	TGTGCCAGCAGCTTAGTAGGTAGCGGGAATTACGAGCAGTACTTC	TRBV7-8	TRBJ2-7	TRBD2	many
CASSQGGQRGSPLHF	TGCGCCAGCAGCCAGGGGGGACAGAGAGGGTCACCCCTCCACTTT	TRBV4-1	TRBJ1-6	TRBD1	.